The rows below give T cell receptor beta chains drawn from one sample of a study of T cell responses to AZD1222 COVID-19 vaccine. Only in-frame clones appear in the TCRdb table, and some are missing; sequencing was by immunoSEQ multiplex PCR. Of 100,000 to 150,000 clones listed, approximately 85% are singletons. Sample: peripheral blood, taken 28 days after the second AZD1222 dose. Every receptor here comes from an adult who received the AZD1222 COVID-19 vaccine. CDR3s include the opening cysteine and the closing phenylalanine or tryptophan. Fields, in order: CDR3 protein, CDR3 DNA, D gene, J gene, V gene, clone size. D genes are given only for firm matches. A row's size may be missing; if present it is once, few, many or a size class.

CDR3aa: CASSLGGYSTDTQYF
CDR3nt: TGTGCCAGCAGCTTAGGGGGATACAGCACAGATACGCAGTATTTT
d_gene: .
j_gene: TRBJ2-3
v_gene: TRBV11-3
abundance: .

CDR3aa: CASSSSPPGLAGAGELFF
CDR3nt: TGTGCCAGCAGTTCCTCCCCACCCGGACTAGCGGGGGCCGGGGAGCTGTTTTTT
d_gene: TRBD2
j_gene: TRBJ2-2
v_gene: TRBV27
abundance: .

CDR3aa: CASSLFGTGGTYEQYF
CDR3nt: TGCGCCAGCAGCTTGTTTGGGACAGGGGGAACCTACGAGCAGTACTTC
d_gene: TRBD1
j_gene: TRBJ2-7
v_gene: TRBV5-1
abundance: .

CDR3aa: CAITGGGNGNTIYF
CDR3nt: TGTGCCATCACCGGGGGGGGAAATGGAAACACCATATATTTT
d_gene: .
j_gene: TRBJ1-3
v_gene: TRBV10-3
abundance: .

CDR3aa: CSVGPLRGALNTEAFF
CDR3nt: TGCAGCGTTGGCCCCCTTAGGGGGGCCCTGAACACTGAAGCTTTCTTT
d_gene: .
j_gene: TRBJ1-1
v_gene: TRBV29-1
abundance: .

CDR3aa: CAISEGVGDEQFF
CDR3nt: TGTGCCATCAGTGAGGGGGTGGGGGATGAGCAGTTCTTC
d_gene: .
j_gene: TRBJ2-1
v_gene: TRBV10-3
abundance: .

CDR3aa: CASSSQGTQGGTEAFF
CDR3nt: TGTGCCAGTAGTTCCCAGGGAACACAGGGGGGCACTGAAGCTTTCTTT
d_gene: TRBD1
j_gene: TRBJ1-1
v_gene: TRBV19
abundance: .

CDR3aa: CATSDFGTGGYEQYF
CDR3nt: TGTGCCACCAGTGATTTCGGGACAGGGGGATACGAGCAGTACTTC
d_gene: TRBD1
j_gene: TRBJ2-7
v_gene: TRBV24-1
abundance: .

CDR3aa: CASRSQKRDGYTF
CDR3nt: TGTGCCAGCAGGTCTCAGAAACGCGATGGCTACACCTTC
d_gene: .
j_gene: TRBJ1-2
v_gene: TRBV28
abundance: .

CDR3aa: CASSPGTLRELTYEQYF
CDR3nt: TGTGCCAGCAGTCCCGGGACCCTAAGAGAGCTTACCTACGAGCAGTACTTC
d_gene: .
j_gene: TRBJ2-7
v_gene: TRBV6-6
abundance: .

CDR3aa: CASSESRAGELFF
CDR3nt: TGTGCCAGCAGTGAAAGCAGGGCCGGGGAGCTGTTTTTT
d_gene: .
j_gene: TRBJ2-2
v_gene: TRBV2
abundance: few

CDR3aa: CSASQQDTYYEQYF
CDR3nt: TGCAGTGCTAGTCAGCAGGACACCTATTACGAGCAGTACTTC
d_gene: .
j_gene: TRBJ2-7
v_gene: TRBV20-1
abundance: .

CDR3aa: CASSPSGPRSYEQYF
CDR3nt: TGTGCCAGCAGCCCATCTGGGCCGCGATCCTACGAGCAGTACTTC
d_gene: .
j_gene: TRBJ2-7
v_gene: TRBV7-3
abundance: few

CDR3aa: CASSQDPYEQYF
CDR3nt: TGTGCCAGCAGTCAGGACCCCTACGAGCAGTACTTC
d_gene: .
j_gene: TRBJ2-7
v_gene: TRBV6-1
abundance: .

CDR3aa: CASSSGQGPSGNTIYF
CDR3nt: TGTGCCAGCAGCTCTGGACAGGGTCCCTCTGGAAACACCATATATTTT
d_gene: TRBD1
j_gene: TRBJ1-3
v_gene: TRBV5-4
abundance: .

CDR3aa: CASSYELASTNEKLFF
CDR3nt: TGTGCCAGCAGTTACGAATTAGCGTCAACTAATGAAAAACTGTTTTTT
d_gene: .
j_gene: TRBJ1-4
v_gene: TRBV6-6
abundance: .

CDR3aa: CASSLRDRGYGGYTF
CDR3nt: TGTGCCAGCAGCCTCCGGGACAGGGGGTATGGTGGCTACACCTTC
d_gene: TRBD1
j_gene: TRBJ1-2
v_gene: TRBV5-4
abundance: .

CDR3aa: CASSPDRGCTF
CDR3nt: TGTGCCAGCTCACCCGACAGGGGTTGCACCTTC
d_gene: TRBD1
j_gene: TRBJ1-2
v_gene: TRBV18
abundance: .

CDR3aa: CASSEWVSKNSPLHF
CDR3nt: TGCGCCAGCAGTGAGTGGGTTTCAAAAAATTCACCCCTCCACTTT
d_gene: .
j_gene: TRBJ1-6
v_gene: TRBV10-2
abundance: .

CDR3aa: CASSEELAGGETQYF
CDR3nt: TGCGCCAGCAGTGAGGAGTTAGCGGGGGGCGAGACCCAGTACTTC
d_gene: TRBD2
j_gene: TRBJ2-5
v_gene: TRBV10-2
abundance: .

CDR3aa: CATSDRLGTGEEETQYF
CDR3nt: TGTGCCACCAGTGATCGGCTAGGGACAGGGGAAGAAGAGACCCAGTACTTC
d_gene: TRBD1
j_gene: TRBJ2-5
v_gene: TRBV24-1
abundance: .

CDR3aa: CASSPALGLAGALQETQYF
CDR3nt: TGTGCCAGCTCACCAGCCCTGGGACTAGCGGGGGCACTCCAAGAGACCCAGTACTTC
d_gene: TRBD2
j_gene: TRBJ2-5
v_gene: TRBV18
abundance: .

CDR3aa: CASSPERGTTDTQYF
CDR3nt: TGCGCCAGCAGCCCGGAGCGGGGGACCACAGATACGCAGTATTTT
d_gene: TRBD2
j_gene: TRBJ2-3
v_gene: TRBV5-1
abundance: .

CDR3aa: CAIREEQGSTEAFF
CDR3nt: TGTGCCATCAGAGAAGAACAGGGGAGCACTGAAGCTTTCTTT
d_gene: TRBD1
j_gene: TRBJ1-1
v_gene: TRBV10-3
abundance: .

CDR3aa: CASSATGRVSEAFF
CDR3nt: TGTGCCAGCAGCGCAACAGGACGTGTGTCTGAAGCTTTCTTT
d_gene: .
j_gene: TRBJ1-1
v_gene: TRBV7-2
abundance: .

CDR3aa: CASSDPSPLHF
CDR3nt: TGTGCCAGCAGCGATCCTTCACCCCTCCACTTT
d_gene: .
j_gene: TRBJ1-6
v_gene: TRBV11-2
abundance: .

CDR3aa: CASSEFRQGDEKLFF
CDR3nt: TGTGCCAGCAGTGAATTTCGACAGGGGGATGAAAAACTGTTTTTT
d_gene: TRBD1
j_gene: TRBJ1-4
v_gene: TRBV6-1
abundance: .

CDR3aa: CASSLRNGYNEQFF
CDR3nt: TGTGCCAGCAGCTTAAGAAACGGTTACAATGAGCAGTTCTTC
d_gene: .
j_gene: TRBJ2-1
v_gene: TRBV7-2
abundance: .

CDR3aa: CASSPSRGENTEAFF
CDR3nt: TGTGCCAGCTCACCATCCCGGGGAGAGAACACTGAAGCTTTCTTT
d_gene: .
j_gene: TRBJ1-1
v_gene: TRBV18
abundance: .

CDR3aa: CSVEGGQGRTEAFF
CDR3nt: TGCAGCGTTGAAGGGGGACAGGGACGCACTGAAGCTTTCTTT
d_gene: TRBD1
j_gene: TRBJ1-1
v_gene: TRBV29-1
abundance: .

CDR3aa: CASSLVLQGNTGELFF
CDR3nt: TGTGCCAGCAGCTTAGTTTTACAGGGAAACACCGGGGAGCTGTTTTTT
d_gene: .
j_gene: TRBJ2-2
v_gene: TRBV7-6
abundance: .

CDR3aa: CASSLLPGSPQHF
CDR3nt: TGTGCCAGCAGCTTGCTCCCAGGATCGCCCCAGCATTTT
d_gene: .
j_gene: TRBJ1-5
v_gene: TRBV5-8
abundance: .

CDR3aa: CASSEGPWANNSPLHF
CDR3nt: TGTGCCAGCAGTGAAGGACCCTGGGCCAATAATTCACCCCTCCACTTT
d_gene: .
j_gene: TRBJ1-6
v_gene: TRBV2
abundance: .

CDR3aa: CATSGTLGGETQYF
CDR3nt: TGTGCCACCAGCGGGACCCTGGGTGGAGAGACCCAGTACTTC
d_gene: .
j_gene: TRBJ2-5
v_gene: TRBV15
abundance: .

CDR3aa: CASSDYNEQFF
CDR3nt: TGTGCCAGCAGTGACTACAATGAGCAGTTCTTC
d_gene: .
j_gene: TRBJ2-1
v_gene: TRBV27
abundance: .

CDR3aa: CASSLDREETQYF
CDR3nt: TGTGCCAGCAGCCTCGACAGGGAAGAGACCCAGTACTTC
d_gene: TRBD1
j_gene: TRBJ2-5
v_gene: TRBV6-5
abundance: once

CDR3aa: CASSHTRSGNTIYF
CDR3nt: TGTGCCAGCAGCCATACACGCTCTGGAAACACCATATATTTT
d_gene: .
j_gene: TRBJ1-3
v_gene: TRBV3-1/TRBV3-2
abundance: .

CDR3aa: CASSDGTTSSYEQYF
CDR3nt: TGTGCCAGCAGCGATGGGACTACGAGCTCCTACGAGCAGTACTTC
d_gene: TRBD2
j_gene: TRBJ2-7
v_gene: TRBV9
abundance: once

CDR3aa: CASSSADRGYGYTF
CDR3nt: TGTGCCAGCAGTTCCGCCGACAGGGGGTATGGCTACACCTTC
d_gene: TRBD1
j_gene: TRBJ1-2
v_gene: TRBV7-9
abundance: .

CDR3aa: CASSLRPAQGEQYF
CDR3nt: TGCGCCAGCAGCTTAAGGCCGGCCCAAGGGGAGCAGTACTTC
d_gene: .
j_gene: TRBJ2-7
v_gene: TRBV5-1
abundance: once